Each of the 21 T cell receptor beta chains below was sequenced from the same sample in a study of blood T cell repertoires in COVID-19. The data were produced by immunoSEQ multiplex PCR, yet TCRdb's version contains in-frame clones alone and is incomplete. This sample has 210,000 or so clones, with approximately 80% found just once. Sequenced sample: peripheral blood. These receptors all come from a woman older than 75 with COVID-19, enrolled during active disease.

V usage is TRBV5-8 and J usage is TRBJ2-1; 8 bases are shared with TRBD2. Germline V gene data show CDR1 as SGHTS and CDR2 as YDEGEE. J was trimmed by 5 bases and V by 0 bases; bases with no gene match: 4. The CDR3 has 15 amino acids. The chain's CDR3 is CASSLEGLGHNEQFF. The CDR3 bases are TGTGCCAGCAGCTTGGAGGGACTAGGGCACAATGAGCAGTTCTTC.

This chain joins TRBV11-2 and TRBJ2-3, with D perhaps TRBD1 (6 bases). CDR3 length: 12 amino acids. V gave up 6 bases and J gave up 8 bases, with 12 bases separating them. Germline assignment: CDR1 SGHAT and CDR2 FQNNGV. In DNA form, the CDR3 reads TGTGCCAGCAGGACTGGGGGCGGTACGCAGTATTTT. This encodes CASRTGGGTQYF.

V gene TRBV18 combines with J gene TRBJ1-2; 8 positions match TRBD1. Looked up from germline, CDR1 is KGHSH and CDR2 is LQKENI. Germline trimming cut 3 bases from V and 5 bases from J; bases unmatched to any gene: 8. The CDR3 covers 15 residues. Here the CDR3 reads CASSPRQGPMYGYTF. CDR3 nucleotide sequence: TGTGCCAGCTCACCTCGACAGGGGCCTATGTATGGCTACACCTTC.

The rearrangement joins TRBV11-1 to TRBJ2-7; D remains ambiguous. The CDR3 has 13 amino acids. Germline V gene sequence: CDR1 SGHAT, CDR2 FQDESV (reference sequence). Trimming removed 5 bases from V and 3 bases from J, with 11 bases in between. CDR3 loop: CASSPPGGYEQYF. CDR3 coding DNA: TGTGCCAGCAGCCCCCCCGGCGGCTACGAGCAGTACTTC.

The rearrangement links TRBV28 to TRBJ2-1; 9 bases align to TRBD2. Trimming took 2 bases from V and 6 from J; bases not matched to a gene: 14. The CDR3 sequence is 18 residues long. Germline V gene data show CDR1 as MDHEN and CDR2 as SYDVKM. The CDR3 nucleotides are TGTGCCAGCAGTTTACAAATAGCGGGAGAGGGGGTCGGCAATGAGCAGTTCTTC. Its protein product is CASSLQIAGEGVGNEQFF.

The V call is TRBV5-5, the J call TRBJ2-7, with D maybe TRBD2 (6 bases). Germline CDR1 is SGHKS and CDR2 is YYEKEE (reference sequence). This CDR3 is built from 15 residues. Trimming stripped 4 bases from V and 2 bases from J, with 16 bases between. The DNA for the CDR3 is TGTGCCAGCAGCCTTTCCGTAGCGGCCACCTACGAGCAGTACTTC. Translation: CASSLSVAATYEQYF.

This clone was counted between two and nine times. CDR3 DNA sequence: TGTGCCAGCAGCCCCTCCCAGGAGCAGTACTTC. Its translation: CASSPSQEQYF. The chain employs TRBV2 and TRBJ2-7; no clear D. The CDR3 runs 11 residues. Germline values: CDR1 SNHLY, CDR2 FYNNEI. V shed 6 bases and J shed 7 bases, with 10 bases lying between them.

The chain uses TRBV18 and TRBJ1-2, with 7 bases that match TRBD1. In germline, CDR1 is KGHSH, CDR2 LQKENI. The V and J ends lost 3 bases and 7 bases, in that order; junction bases with no gene match: 8. The CDR3 is made up of 14 amino acids. The CDR3 sequence: CASSPQNRGGGYTF. The CDR3 bases are TGTGCCAGCTCACCCCAGAACAGGGGAGGTGGCTACACCTTC.

V is TRBV3-1 (or the pseudogene TRBV3-2) and J is TRBJ1-1; 7 nucleotides line up with TRBD1. This CDR3 is built from 14 residues. Germline V gene sequence: CDR1 LGHDT, CDR2 YNNKEL (reference sequence). V dropped 4 bases and J dropped 3; count of bases not matched to a gene: 5. CDR3: CASSLGQVHTEAFF. CDR3 sequence (DNA): TGTGCCAGCAGCCTCGGACAGGTCCACACTGAAGCTTTCTTT.

The CDR3 protein is CASSDGRAPDTQYF. As DNA, the CDR3 is TGTGCCAGCAGTGATGGGCGGGCGCCAGATACGCAGTATTTT. The V gene is TRBV2, the J gene TRBJ2-3; D possibly corresponds to TRBD2 (5 bases). The germline V gene has CDR1 SNHLY and CDR2 FYNNEI. Trimming took 3 bases from V and 4 from J, leaving 11 bases between them. This CDR3 is 14 amino acids long.

Concerning this clone: One junction end does not reproduce the germline sequence, and a read error may be involved. The V call is TRBV7-7, the J call TRBJ2-1; 11 nucleotides match TRBD2. Germline V gives CDR1 SSHAT, CDR2 FNYEAQ (reference sequence). This CDR3 spans 15 amino acids. The CDR3 region is CASSQLAGVGNEQFF. For the CDR3, the DNA is TGTGCTAGCAGCCAACTAGCGGGGGTAGGGAATGAGCAGTTCTTC.

The V call is TRBV29-1, the J call TRBJ2-6; D unresolved. With 4 bases removed from V and 0 bases from J, the gap between germline ends came to 4 bases. The CDR3 spans 13 residues. The germline V gene has CDR1 SQVTM and CDR2 ANQGSEA. This CDR3 reads CSVGHSGANVLTF. CDR3 DNA sequence: TGCAGCGTTGGACACTCTGGGGCCAACGTCCTGACTTTC.

This clone was counted a few times. The chain is built from TRBV6-5 and TRBJ1-2; the D gene is possibly TRBD1 (6 bases). Germline values: CDR1 MNHEY, CDR2 SVGAGI. This CDR3 is built from 15 residues. Trimming removed 0 bases at V and 8 bases at J, with 16 bases between. The CDR3 DNA reads as TGTGCCAGCAGTTACTCGCACAGGGCCTCCGGGGGCTACACCTTC. This gives the protein CASSYSHRASGGYTF.

The chain is built from TRBV7-8 and TRBJ2-1; 8 nucleotides line up with TRBD1. In germline, CDR1 is SGHVS, CDR2 FQNEAQ. The CDR3 contains 16 residues. J lost 7 bases, V lost 3 bases, and 11 bases had no gene match. CDR3 region: CASSFPPRNRGNEQFF. CDR3 nucleotides: TGTGCCAGCAGCTTTCCCCCGAGGAACAGGGGGAATGAGCAGTTCTTC.

V and J are TRBV5-1 and TRBJ2-1, with TRBD2 matching over 7 bases. The length of the CDR3 is 19 residues. With V trimmed by 4 bases and J by 6 bases, 22 bases remained unmatched. Germline loops: CDR1 SGHRS, CDR2 YFSETQ. CDR3 DNA sequence: TGCGCCAGCAGCCGCGGCCAACCAGCGGGACTAAAAAAGACCAATGAGCAGTTCTTC. Its protein is CASSRGQPAGLKKTNEQFF.

This rearrangement joins TRBV27 to TRBJ2-2; 9 bases are a match to TRBD1. Looked up from germline, CDR1 is MNHEY and CDR2 is SMNVEV (reference sequence). V lost 7 bases and J lost 6; bases outside the gene matches: 12. The CDR3 runs to 16 residues. The CDR3 DNA reads TGTGCCAGCAACCGGGACAGGGTTGTTACGGCCGGGGAGCTGTTTTTT. It encodes CASNRDRVVTAGELFF.

This clone was seen once. The rearrangement links TRBV1 to TRBJ2-2; the table's D call, TRBD1, has no DNA check behind it. TRBV1 is designated a pseudogene. CDR3 length equals 22 residues. CDR3 coding DNA: TGCACCAGCAGCCAAGTGGGGGACAGGGCATACCCTCCTCCCAATTACACCGGGGAGCTGTTTTTT. This gives the protein CTSSQVGDRAYPPPNYTGELFF.

The V and J genes are TRBV18 and TRBJ1-1, with TRBD1 matching over 8 bases. This CDR3 region has 13 residues. Trimming at V came to 2 bases and at J to 8 bases, leaving 4 bases not matched to a gene. CDR1 and CDR2 from the germline V gene are KGHSH and LQKENI. Here the CDR3 reads CASSPIGQGEAFF. The CDR3 nucleotides read TGTGCCAGCTCACCAATCGGACAGGGCGAAGCTTTCTTT.

The rearrangement joins TRBV20-1 to TRBJ2-3; possible D gene TRBD2, 5 bases. The V gene's germline CDR1 is DFQATT and CDR2 SNEGSKA (reference sequence). This CDR3 has 15 residues. Trimming removed 3 bases at V and 0 bases at J, with 13 bases between. CDR3 DNA sequence: TGCAGTGCTAGTCCTTGGGGAGCTAGCACAGATACGCAGTATTTT. Translating gives CSASPWGASTDTQYF.

This chain joins TRBV19 and TRBJ1-3, with D unresolved. The V end was cut by 3 bases, the J end by 4 bases, with 19 bases between. The CDR3 covers 17 residues. Germline V gene data show CDR1 as LNHDA and CDR2 as SQIVND (reference sequence). The CDR3 spells CASSIDPRRVSGNTIYF. CDR3 nucleotides: TGTGCCAGTAGTATCGACCCCCGGCGGGTAAGCGGAAACACCATATATTTT.

The chain links TRBV7-9 to TRBJ2-1; tentatively, D is TRBD2 (5 bases). This CDR3 is built from 14 residues. Germline loops: CDR1 SEHNR, CDR2 FQNEAQ (reference sequence). Trimming pared 5 bases from V and 1 base from J, leaving 9 bases between. The CDR3 protein is CASSLGGSYNEQFF. CDR3 sequence (DNA): TGTGCCAGCAGCCTTGGAGGTTCCTACAATGAGCAGTTCTTC. The full variable domain, rest sourced from reference TRBV7-9 and TRBJ2-1, is DTGVSQNPRHKITKRGQNVTFRCDPISEHNRLYWYRQTLGQGPEFLTYFQNEAQLEKSRLLSDRFSAERPKGSFSTLEIQRTEQGDSAMYLCASSLGGSYNEQFFGPGTRLTVL.